The source of this T cell receptor (beta chain) is a study of early stage breast cancer tumors. On the study more broadly: Of some 17 invasive breast tumors, more than nine were hormone receptor-positive, HER2-negative. The ER+/PR+/HER2- tumors included roughly eight ductal and a few lobular carcinomas. Around 10-fold was the mean read coverage per sample. General observations from the study: In about 90% of the 16 patients, blood comparison separated tumor from normal breast.

Libraries were prepared by immunoSEQ multiplex PCR; TCRdb keeps only in-frame clonotypes and omits some of them. The sample holds 45,000 to 60,000 clones, around 90% seen once. Regarding this clone: Its specificity is not known.

Germline V lookup: CDR1 SGHTA, CDR2 FQGNSA. The ends were cut back, 7 bases at V and 6 bases at J, with 19 bases in the middle. The CDR3 covers 15 residues. The chain carries TRBV7-2 and TRBJ1-5; D perhaps matches TRBD1 (6 bases). The sequencing sample was made of blood. The sequence derives from a person aged 65-85 years with breast cancer. DNA of the CDR3: TGTGCCAGCACCCTTTCCGGGGTAGGGGGTCAGCCCCAGCATTTT. It yields the protein CASTLSGVGGQPQHF.